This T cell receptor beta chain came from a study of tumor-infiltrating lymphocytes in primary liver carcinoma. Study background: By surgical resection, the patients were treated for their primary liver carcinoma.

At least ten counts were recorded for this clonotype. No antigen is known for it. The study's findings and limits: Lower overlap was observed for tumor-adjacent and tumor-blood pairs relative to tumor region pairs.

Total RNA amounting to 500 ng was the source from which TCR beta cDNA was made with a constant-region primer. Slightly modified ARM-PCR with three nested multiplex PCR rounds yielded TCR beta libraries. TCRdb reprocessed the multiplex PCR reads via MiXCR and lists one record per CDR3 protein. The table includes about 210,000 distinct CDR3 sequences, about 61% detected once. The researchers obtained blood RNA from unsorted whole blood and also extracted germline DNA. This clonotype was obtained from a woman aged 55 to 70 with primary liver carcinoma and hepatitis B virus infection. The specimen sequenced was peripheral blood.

As DNA, the CDR3 is TGTGCCAGCAGTTACTCCTGGGCAGGGGGGACCGGGGAGCTGTTTTTT. Protein sequence: CASSYSWAGGTGELFF. The chain couples TRBV6-5 to TRBJ2-2; maybe TRBD1 (7 bases). Germline CDR1 reads MNHEY; CDR2 reads SVGAGI. With 0 bases removed from V and 5 bases from J, the gap between germline ends came to 13 bases. This CDR3 has 16 amino acids.